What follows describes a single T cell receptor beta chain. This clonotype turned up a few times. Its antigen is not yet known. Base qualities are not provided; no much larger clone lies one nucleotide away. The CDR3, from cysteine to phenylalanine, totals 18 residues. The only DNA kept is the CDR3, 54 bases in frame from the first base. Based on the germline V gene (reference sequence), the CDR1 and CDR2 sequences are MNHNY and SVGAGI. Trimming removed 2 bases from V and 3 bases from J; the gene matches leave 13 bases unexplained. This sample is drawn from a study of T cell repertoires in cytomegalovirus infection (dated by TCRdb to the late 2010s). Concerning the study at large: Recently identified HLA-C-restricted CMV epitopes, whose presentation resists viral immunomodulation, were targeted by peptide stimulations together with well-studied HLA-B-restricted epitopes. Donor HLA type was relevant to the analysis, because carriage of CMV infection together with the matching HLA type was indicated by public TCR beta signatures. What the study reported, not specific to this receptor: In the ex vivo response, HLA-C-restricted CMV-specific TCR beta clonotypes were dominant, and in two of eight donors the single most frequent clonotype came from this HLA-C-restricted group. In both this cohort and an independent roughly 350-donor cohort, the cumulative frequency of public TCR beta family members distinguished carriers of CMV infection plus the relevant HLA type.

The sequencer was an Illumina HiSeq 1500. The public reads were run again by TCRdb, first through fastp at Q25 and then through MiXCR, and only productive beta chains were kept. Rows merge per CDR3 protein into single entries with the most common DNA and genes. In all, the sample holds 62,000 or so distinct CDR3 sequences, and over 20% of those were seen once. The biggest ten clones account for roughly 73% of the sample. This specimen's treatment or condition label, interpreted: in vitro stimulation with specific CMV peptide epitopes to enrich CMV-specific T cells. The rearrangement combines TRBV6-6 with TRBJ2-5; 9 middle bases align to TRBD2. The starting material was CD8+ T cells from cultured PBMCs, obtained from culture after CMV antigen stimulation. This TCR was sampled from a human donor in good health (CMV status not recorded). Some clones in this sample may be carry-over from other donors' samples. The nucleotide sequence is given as TGTGCCAGCAGTTACCCTCCCCGGAGCGGGGGGCCAAAAGAGACCCAGTACTTC. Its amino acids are CASSYPPRSGGPKETQYF.